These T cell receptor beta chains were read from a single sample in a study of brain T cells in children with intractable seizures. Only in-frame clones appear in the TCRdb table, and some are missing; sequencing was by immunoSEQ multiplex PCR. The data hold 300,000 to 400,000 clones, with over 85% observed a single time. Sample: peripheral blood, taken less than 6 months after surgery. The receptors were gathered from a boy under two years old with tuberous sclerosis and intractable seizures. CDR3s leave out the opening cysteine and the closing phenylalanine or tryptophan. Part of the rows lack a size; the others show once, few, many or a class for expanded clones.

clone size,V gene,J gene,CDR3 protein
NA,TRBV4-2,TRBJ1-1,ASSQRGTEAF
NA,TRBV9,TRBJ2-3,ASSSTLTQY
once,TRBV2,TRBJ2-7,ASRDRGQY
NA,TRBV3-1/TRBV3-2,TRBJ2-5,ASSGALAGDQETQY
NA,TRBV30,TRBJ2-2,AWGGTSGELF
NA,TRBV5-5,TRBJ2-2,ASSLILTGELF
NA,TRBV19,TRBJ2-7,ASRFERGSYEQY
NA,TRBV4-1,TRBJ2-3,ASSQYPNPSDRTDTQY
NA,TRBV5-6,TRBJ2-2,ASSLDLGAGELF
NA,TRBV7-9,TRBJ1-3,ASSPRYVGSPSGNTIY
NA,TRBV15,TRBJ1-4,ATSRVHGATNEKLF
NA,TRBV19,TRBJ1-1,ASTTGRGTEAF
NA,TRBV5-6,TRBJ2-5,ASSLVGSQETQY
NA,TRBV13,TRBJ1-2,ASSSNSYGYT
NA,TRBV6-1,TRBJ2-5,ASSERDRGLETQY
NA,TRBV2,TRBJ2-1,ASTLGGSPGEQF